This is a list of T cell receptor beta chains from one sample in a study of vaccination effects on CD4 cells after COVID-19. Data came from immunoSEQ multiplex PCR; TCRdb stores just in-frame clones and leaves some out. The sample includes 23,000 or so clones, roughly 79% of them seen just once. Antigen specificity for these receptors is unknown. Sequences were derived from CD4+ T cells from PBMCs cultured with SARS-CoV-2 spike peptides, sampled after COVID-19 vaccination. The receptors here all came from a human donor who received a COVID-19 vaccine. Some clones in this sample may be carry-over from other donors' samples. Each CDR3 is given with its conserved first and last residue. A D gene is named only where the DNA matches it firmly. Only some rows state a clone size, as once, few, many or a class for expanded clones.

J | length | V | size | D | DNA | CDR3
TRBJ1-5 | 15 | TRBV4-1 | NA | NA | TGCGCCAGCAGCCAAGATCCCGGGGGGCCCCAGCCCCAGCATTTT | CASSQDPGGPQPQHF
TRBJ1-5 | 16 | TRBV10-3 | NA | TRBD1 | TGTGCCATCAGTACAGGGGGCACTTATAGCAATCAGCCCCAGCATTTT | CAISTGGTYSNQPQHF
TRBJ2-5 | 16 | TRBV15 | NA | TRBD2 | TGTGCCACCAGCAACGTGGGACTAGCGCTCCAAGAGACCCAGTACTTC | CATSNVGLALQETQYF
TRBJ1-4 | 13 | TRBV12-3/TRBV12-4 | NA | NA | TGTGCCAGCAGTTCTGGGATTTATGAAAAACTGTTTTTT | CASSSGIYEKLFF
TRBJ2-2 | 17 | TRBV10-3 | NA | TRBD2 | TGTGCCATCAGTGGGGGGACTAGCGGTACGAACACCGGGGAGCTGTTTTTT | CAISGGTSGTNTGELFF
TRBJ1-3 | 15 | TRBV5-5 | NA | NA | TGTGCCAGCAGCTCAATAACAGGGCCAGGAAACACCATATATTTT | CASSSITGPGNTIYF
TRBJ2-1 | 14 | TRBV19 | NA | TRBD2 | TGTGCCAGTACCCAGCGGGGCCTATACAATGAGCAGTTCTTC | CASTQRGLYNEQFF
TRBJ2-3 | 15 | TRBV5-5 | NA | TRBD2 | TGTGCCAGCAGCCCCCGGACTAGGGTGGGGGATACGCAGTATTTT | CASSPRTRVGDTQYF
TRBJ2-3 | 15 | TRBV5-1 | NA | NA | TGCGCCAGCAGCTTGGTTCAGGGAAGCACAGATACGCAGTATTTT | CASSLVQGSTDTQYF
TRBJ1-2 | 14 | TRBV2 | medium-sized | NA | TGTGCCAGCAGGGGCAGGGGCCTTCCCTATGGCTACACCTTC | CASRGRGLPYGYTF
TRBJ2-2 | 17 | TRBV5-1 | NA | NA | TGCGCCAGCAGCTTGATCCCCCGCCGATCGAACACCGGGGAGCTGTTTTTT | CASSLIPRRSNTGELFF
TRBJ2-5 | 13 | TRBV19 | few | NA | TGTGCCAGTAGTATCGCCCCCCCCGAGACCCAGTACTTC | CASSIAPPETQYF
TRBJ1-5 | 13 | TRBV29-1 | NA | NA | TGCAGCGCTCAATCTGGGAGCAATCAGCCCCAGCATTTT | CSAQSGSNQPQHF
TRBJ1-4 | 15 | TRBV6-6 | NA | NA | TGTGCCAGCAGTTACGGAAGGGCAACTAATGAAAAACTGTTTTTT | CASSYGRATNEKLFF
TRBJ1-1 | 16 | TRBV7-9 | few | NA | TGTGCCAGCAGCCCGCGGGGGGGGCCCGGCAACACTGAAGCTTTCTTT | CASSPRGGPGNTEAFF
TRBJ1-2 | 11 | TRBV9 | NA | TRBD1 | TGTGCCAGTGGGGACAGCTATGGCTACACCTTC | CASGDSYGYTF
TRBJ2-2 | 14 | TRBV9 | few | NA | TGTGCCAGCAGCCCCTCGGGGAACACCGGGGAGCTGTTTTTT | CASSPSGNTGELFF
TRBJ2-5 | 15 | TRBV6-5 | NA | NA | TGTGCCAGCAGCGTTCAGGCCACCCTGGGGTGGGCCCAGTACTTC | CASSVQATLGWAQYF
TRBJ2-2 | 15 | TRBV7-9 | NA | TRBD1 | TGTGCCAGCAGCTGGGGACAGACGAACACCGGGGAGCTGTTTTTT | CASSWGQTNTGELFF
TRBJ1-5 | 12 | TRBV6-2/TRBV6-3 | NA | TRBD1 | TGTGCCAGCAGTGACAGGGTTCAGCCCCAGCATTTT | CASSDRVQPQHF
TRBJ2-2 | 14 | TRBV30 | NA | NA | TGTGCCTGGAATTTGGGGTCGAACACCGGGGAGCTGTTTTTT | CAWNLGSNTGELFF
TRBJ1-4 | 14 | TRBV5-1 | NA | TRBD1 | TGCGCCAGCAGCTTGGGACAGGGGCCTGAAAAACTGTTTTTT | CASSLGQGPEKLFF
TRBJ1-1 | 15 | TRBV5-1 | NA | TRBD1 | TGCGCCAGCAGCGGCGGACAGGGGCTCGGCACTGAAGCTTTCTTT | CASSGGQGLGTEAFF
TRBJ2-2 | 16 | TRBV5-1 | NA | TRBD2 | TGCGCCAGCAGCGGAACTAGCGGGGGGAACACCGGGGAGCTGTTTTTT | CASSGTSGGNTGELFF
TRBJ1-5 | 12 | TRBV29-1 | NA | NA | TGCAGCGTCCGCAATAGCAATCAGCCCCAGCATTTT | CSVRNSNQPQHF
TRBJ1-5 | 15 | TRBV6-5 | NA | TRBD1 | TGTGCCAGCAGCTGGACAGGGGCATCAGGTCAGCCCCAGCATTTT | CASSWTGASGQPQHF
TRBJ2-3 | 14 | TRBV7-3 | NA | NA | TGTGCCAGCAGCCCAACGGGGTGGACAGATACGCAGTATTTT | CASSPTGWTDTQYF